This T cell receptor (beta chain) originates from a study of monozygotic twins with inflammatory bowel disease. Regarding the study as a whole: Discrimination among different T cell subtypes was not achievable.

Germline V lookup: CDR1 MDHEN, CDR2 SYDVKM. This CDR3 is 14 amino acids long. About this clonotype: What it recognizes is unknown.

TCRdb reprocessed the 5' RACE reads; each CDR3 protein has one entry and no DNA is given. The sample data list approximately 330,000 distinct CDR3 sequences. This sequence joins TRBV28 and TRBJ1-3. Specimen: blood. This receptor was identified in a human donor with ulcerative colitis or Crohn's disease, or a healthy co-twin of an affected twin (not recorded which). CDR3 loop: CASSFSGTGNTIYF.